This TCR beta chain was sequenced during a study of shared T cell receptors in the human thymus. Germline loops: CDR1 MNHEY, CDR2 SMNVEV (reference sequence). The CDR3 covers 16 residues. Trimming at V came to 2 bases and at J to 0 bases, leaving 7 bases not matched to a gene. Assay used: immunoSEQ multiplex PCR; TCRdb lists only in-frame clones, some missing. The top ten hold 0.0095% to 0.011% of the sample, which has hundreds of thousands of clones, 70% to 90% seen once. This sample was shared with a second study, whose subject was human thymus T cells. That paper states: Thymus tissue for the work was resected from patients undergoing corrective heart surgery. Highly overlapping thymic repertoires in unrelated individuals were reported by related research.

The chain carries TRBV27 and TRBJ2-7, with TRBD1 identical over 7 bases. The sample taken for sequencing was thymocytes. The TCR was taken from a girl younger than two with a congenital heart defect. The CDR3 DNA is TGTGCCAGCAGTTTAGTAGGGGGCCTCCACTCCTACGAGCAGTACTTC. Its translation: CASSLVGGLHSYEQYF.